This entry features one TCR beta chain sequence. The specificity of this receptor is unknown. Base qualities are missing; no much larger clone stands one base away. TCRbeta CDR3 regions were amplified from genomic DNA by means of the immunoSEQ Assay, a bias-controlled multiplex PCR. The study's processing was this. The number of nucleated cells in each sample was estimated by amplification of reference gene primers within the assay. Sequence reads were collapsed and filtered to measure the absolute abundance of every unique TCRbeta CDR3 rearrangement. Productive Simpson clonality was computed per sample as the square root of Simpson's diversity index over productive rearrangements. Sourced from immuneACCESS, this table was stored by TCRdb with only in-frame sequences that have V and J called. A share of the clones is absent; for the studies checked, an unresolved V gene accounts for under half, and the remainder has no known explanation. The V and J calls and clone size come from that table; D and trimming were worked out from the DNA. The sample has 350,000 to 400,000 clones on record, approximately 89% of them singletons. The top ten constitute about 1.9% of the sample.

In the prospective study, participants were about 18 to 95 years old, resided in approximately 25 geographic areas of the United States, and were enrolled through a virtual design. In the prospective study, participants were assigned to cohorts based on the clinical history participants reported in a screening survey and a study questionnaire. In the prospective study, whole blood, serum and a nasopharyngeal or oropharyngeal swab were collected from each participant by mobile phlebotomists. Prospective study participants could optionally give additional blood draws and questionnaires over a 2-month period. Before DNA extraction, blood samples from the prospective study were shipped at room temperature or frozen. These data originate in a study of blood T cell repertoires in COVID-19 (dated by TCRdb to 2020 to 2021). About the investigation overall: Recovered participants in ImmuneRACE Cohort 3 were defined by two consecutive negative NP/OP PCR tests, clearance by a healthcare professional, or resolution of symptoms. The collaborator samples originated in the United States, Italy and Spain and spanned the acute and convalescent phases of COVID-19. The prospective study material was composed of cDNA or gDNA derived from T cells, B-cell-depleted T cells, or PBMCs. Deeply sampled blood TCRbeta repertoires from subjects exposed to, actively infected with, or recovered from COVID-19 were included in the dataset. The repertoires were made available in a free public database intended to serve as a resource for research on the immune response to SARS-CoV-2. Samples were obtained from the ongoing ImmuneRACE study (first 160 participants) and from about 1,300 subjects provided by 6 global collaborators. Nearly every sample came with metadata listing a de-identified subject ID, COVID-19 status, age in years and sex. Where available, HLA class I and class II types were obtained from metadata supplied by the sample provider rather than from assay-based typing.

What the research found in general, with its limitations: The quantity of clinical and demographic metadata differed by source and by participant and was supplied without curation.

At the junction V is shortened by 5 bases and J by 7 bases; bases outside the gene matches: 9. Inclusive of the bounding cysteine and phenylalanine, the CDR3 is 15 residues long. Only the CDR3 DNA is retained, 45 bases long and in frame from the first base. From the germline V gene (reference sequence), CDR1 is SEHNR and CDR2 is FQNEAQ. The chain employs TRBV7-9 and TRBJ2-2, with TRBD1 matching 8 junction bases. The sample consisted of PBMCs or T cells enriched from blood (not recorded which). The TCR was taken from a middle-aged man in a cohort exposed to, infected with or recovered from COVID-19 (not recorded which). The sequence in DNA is TGTGCCAGCAGCCTTATGGACAGGGCGGACGGGGAGCTGTTTTTT. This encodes CASSLMDRADGELFF.